Listed here is a single TCR beta chain. Assay used: immunoSEQ multiplex PCR; TCRdb lists only in-frame clones, some missing. Of about 100,000 clones listed, around four fifths are singletons. The sample belongs to a study of blood T cell repertoires in COVID-19. Study in general: Specimens from acute and convalescent COVID-19 originated in the United States, Italy and Spain.

In germline, CDR1 is SGHNT, CDR2 YYREEE (reference sequence). There are 15 residues in the CDR3. V was shortened by 0 bases and J by 3 bases, with 9 bases between the two germline ends. The sequencing input was peripheral blood. The chain couples TRBV5-4 to TRBJ2-2, with a tentative D call TRBD1 (5 bases). The sequence was collected from a man in his fifties or sixties with active or convalescent COVID-19. CDR3 sequence reads: CASSLGAGHTGELFF. The CDR3 coding sequence is TGTGCCAGCAGCTTGGGGGCAGGGCACACCGGGGAGCTGTTTTTT.